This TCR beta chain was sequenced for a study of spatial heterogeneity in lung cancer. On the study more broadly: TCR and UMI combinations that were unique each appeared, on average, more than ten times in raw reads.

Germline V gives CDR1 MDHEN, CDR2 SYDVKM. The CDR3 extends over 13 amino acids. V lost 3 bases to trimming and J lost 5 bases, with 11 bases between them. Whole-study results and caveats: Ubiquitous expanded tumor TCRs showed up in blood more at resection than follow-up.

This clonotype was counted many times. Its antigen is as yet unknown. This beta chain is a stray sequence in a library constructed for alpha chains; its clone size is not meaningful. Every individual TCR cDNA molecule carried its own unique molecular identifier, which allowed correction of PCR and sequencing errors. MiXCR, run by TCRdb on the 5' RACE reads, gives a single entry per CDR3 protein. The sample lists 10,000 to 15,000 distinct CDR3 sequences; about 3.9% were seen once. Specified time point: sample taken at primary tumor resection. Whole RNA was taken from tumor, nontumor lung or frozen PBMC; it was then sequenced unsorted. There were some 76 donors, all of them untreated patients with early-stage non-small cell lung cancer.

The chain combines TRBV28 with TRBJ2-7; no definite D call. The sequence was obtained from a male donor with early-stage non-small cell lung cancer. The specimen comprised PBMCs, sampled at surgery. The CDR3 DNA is TGTGCCAGCAGTTTGGTGTCCCCCCACGAGCAGTACTTC. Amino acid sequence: CASSLVSPHEQYF.